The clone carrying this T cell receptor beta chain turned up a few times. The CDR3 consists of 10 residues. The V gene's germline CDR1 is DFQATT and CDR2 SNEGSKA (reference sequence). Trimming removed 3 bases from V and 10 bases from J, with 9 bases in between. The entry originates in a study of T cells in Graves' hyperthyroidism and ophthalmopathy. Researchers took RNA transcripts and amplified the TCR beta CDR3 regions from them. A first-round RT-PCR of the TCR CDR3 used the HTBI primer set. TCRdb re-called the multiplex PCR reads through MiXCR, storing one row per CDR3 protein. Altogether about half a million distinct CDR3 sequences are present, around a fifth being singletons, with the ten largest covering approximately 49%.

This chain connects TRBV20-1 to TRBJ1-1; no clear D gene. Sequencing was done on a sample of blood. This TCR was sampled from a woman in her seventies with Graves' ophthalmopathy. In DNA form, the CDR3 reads TGCAGTGCTAGGCAGGACGGAGCTTTCTTT. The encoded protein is CSARQDGAFF.